What follows are 22 T cell receptor beta chains derived from one specimen sequenced in a study of T cell repertoires in cytomegalovirus infection. No antigen has been assigned to these receptors. MiXCR was run by TCRdb on the reads, yielding one entry per CDR3 protein. Of 800,000 to 950,000 distinct CDR3 sequences listed, around a third are singletons. This specimen was cultured CD8+ T cells from PBMCs, taken from culture after CMV antigen stimulation. These receptors were collected from a human donor in good health (CMV status not recorded). Some clones in this sample may be carry-over from other donors' samples.

This clonotype has just a few counts. Here the CDR3 DNA reads TGTGCCAGCAGCCAAGCGGGGGGGCGTCGGGACGGGGAGCTGTTTTTT. This gives the protein CASSQAGGRRDGELFF. This chain links TRBV6-2 or TRBV6-3 with TRBJ2-2, with 10 bases fitting TRBD2. The germline V gene encodes CDR1 MNHEY and CDR2 SVGEGT. The CDR3 extends over 16 amino acids. J gave up 7 bases and V 6 bases, and 11 bases lay outside the gene matches.

The chain couples TRBV6-4 to TRBJ1-5; 7 positions match TRBD1. The CDR3 contains 14 residues. The V gene end was trimmed by 3 bases and the J gene end by 4 bases; junction bases not matched to a gene: 3. CDR1 is MRHNA and CDR2 is SNTAGT in the germline V gene. The CDR3 spells CASSETGENQPQHF. CDR3 DNA sequence: TGTGCCAGCAGTGAAACAGGGGAAAATCAGCCCCAGCATTTT.

This clonotype was picked up a small number of times. This chain uses TRBV7-9 with TRBJ2-2; D remains ambiguous. The CDR3 has 12 residues. V lost 10 bases and J 5 bases, leaving 11 bases between the germline ends. The germline V gene has CDR1 SEHNR and CDR2 FQNEAQ (reference sequence). This CDR3 reads CANSMGTGELFF. The CDR3 DNA sequence: TGTGCCAACTCTATGGGGACCGGGGAGCTGTTTTTT.

As to this clonotype: This could be a read error, since a much larger clone is one nucleotide away. The V call is TRBV7-2, the J call TRBJ1-6; no definite D call. This CDR3 has 15 residues. CDR1 is SGHTA, CDR2 FQGNSA, per germline. Trimming took 7 bases from V and 0 from J, leaving 10 bases between them. CDR3 region: CASTSDISYNSPLHF. The CDR3 region has the DNA TGTGCCAGCACCTCGGATATCTCCTATAATTCACCCCTCCACTTT.

A single count supports this clonotype. Mismatch with germline at one junction end may stem from a read error. V gene TRBV7-9 combines with J gene TRBJ1-5; no definite D call. The CDR3 has 12 residues. In germline, CDR1 is SEHNR, CDR2 FQNEAQ (reference sequence). CDR3 region: CASSTNNRPQHF. The CDR3 coding sequence is TGTGCCAGCAGCACGAACAATCGGCCCCAGCATTTT.

The V call is TRBV6-1, the J call TRBJ2-5; possible D gene TRBD1, 7 bases. The CDR3 spans 15 residues. V was shortened by 6 bases and J by 2 bases, with 16 bases between the two germline ends. Looked up from germline, CDR1 is MNHNS and CDR2 is SASEGT. The CDR3 here is CASREGQPAQETQYF. The DNA of the CDR3 is TGTGCCAGCAGGGAGGGACAGCCCGCGCAAGAGACCCAGTACTTC.

Only a few counts were recorded for this clonotype. This chain joins TRBV19 and TRBJ1-1; TRBD1 might be the D (5 bases). Germline CDR1 is LNHDA and CDR2 is SQIVND (reference sequence). There are 14 residues in the CDR3. V lost 6 bases to trimming and J lost 1 base, with 12 bases between them. The CDR3 is CASRGLRGNTEAFF. In DNA, the CDR3 is TGTGCCAGTAGGGGACTGAGAGGGAACACTGAAGCTTTCTTT.

CDR3 region: CASRIGQGNQPQHF. The DNA of the CDR3 is TGTGCCAGCAGGATCGGACAGGGGAATCAGCCCCAGCATTTT. This rearrangement joins TRBV6-2 or TRBV6-3 to TRBJ1-5; 9 positions match TRBD1. This CDR3 is 14 amino acids long. Germline V CDR1 and CDR2: MNHEY, SVGEGT. V lost 6 bases, J lost 4 bases, and 4 bases stayed unmatched.

This rearrangement joins TRBV11-2 to TRBJ1-1; 8 positions match TRBD1. V gave up 5 bases and J gave up 0 bases; unmatched junction bases: 14. This CDR3 has 18 residues. Germline V gene sequence: CDR1 SGHAT, CDR2 FQNNGV. DNA for the CDR3: TGTGCCAGCAGCCCTTGGATCAGACAGGGGATGATGAACACTGAAGCTTTCTTT. Translation: CASSPWIRQGMMNTEAFF.

The V gene is TRBV4-2, the J gene TRBJ1-5, with D uncertain. Germline CDR1 is LGHNA and CDR2 is YNFKEQ. This CDR3 has 16 residues. V was pared by 0 bases and J by 3 bases, with 12 bases between. Written as DNA, the CDR3 is TGTGCCAGCAGCCAAGACTTTGACCCGAACAATCAGCCCCAGCATTTT. It codes for CASSQDFDPNNQPQHF.

The chain is built from TRBV7-8 and TRBJ1-6; D not certain. The CDR3 is 18 amino acids. V was cut by 0 bases and J by 10 bases, with 22 bases left in between. Germline CDR1 is SGHVS and CDR2 is FQNEAQ. CDR3 region: CASSLAWEPSRVGSPLHF. The CDR3 coding sequence is TGTGCCAGCAGCTTAGCGTGGGAACCCTCCCGGGTGGGGTCACCCCTCCACTTT.

The chain is built from TRBV11-3 and TRBJ2-3; the D gene could be TRBD1 or TRBD2 (5 bases each). Germline V gene sequence: CDR1 SGHNT, CDR2 YENEEA. V shed 1 base and J shed 7 bases, with 21 bases lying between them. The CDR3 runs 17 residues. The CDR3 DNA reads TGTGCCAGCAGCTTAGGAGGGTGGCACAAGGGGCCAAATACGCAGTATTTT. The encoded protein is CASSLGGWHKGPNTQYF.

The CDR3 coding sequence is TGTGCCACCAGTGATCAGGACAGGGGAGGCACCGGGGAGCTGTTTTTT. Its protein product is CATSDQDRGGTGELFF. J is TRBJ2-2 and V is TRBV24-1; 9 bases map to TRBD1. The CDR3 consists of 16 residues. Germline V CDR1 and CDR2: KGHDR, SFDVKD. V dropped 3 bases and J dropped 4; count of bases not matched to a gene: 5.

The chain joins TRBV7-9 to TRBJ2-5; 11 bases are shared with TRBD2. Germline V gene sequence: CDR1 SEHNR, CDR2 FQNEAQ (reference sequence). The V segment lost 3 bases and the J segment 6 bases; nucleotides outside the gene matches: 9. The CDR3 totals 16 residues. DNA for the CDR3: TGTGCCAGCAGCTTGAGTAGCGGGGGGGTCTGGAAGACCCAGTACTTC. This codes for CASSLSSGGVWKTQYF.

This clonotype was observed a handful of times. DNA for the CDR3: TGCGCCAGCCTATTAGGCCCTGGGGAGACCCAGTACTTC. Protein product: CASLLGPGETQYF. V usage is TRBV5-1 and J usage is TRBJ2-5; D gene ambiguous. Germline V lookup: CDR1 SGHRS, CDR2 YFSETQ. The CDR3 extends over 13 amino acids. The V and J ends lost 7 bases and 5 bases respectively, with 15 bases between them.

This chain uses TRBV12-3 or TRBV12-4 with TRBJ1-3; 7 bases line up with TRBD1. V lost 5 bases and J lost 8; bases outside the gene matches: 15. The CDR3 extends over 16 amino acids. This chain's CDR3 is CASSPLGLGGEDTIYF. The CDR3 DNA reads TGTGCCAGCAGTCCTCTAGGTTTAGGGGGCGAGGACACCATATATTTT.

This chain joins TRBV12-3 or TRBV12-4 and TRBJ1-4; 7 nucleotides match TRBD1. The CDR3 loop spans 14 amino acids. Germline trimming cut 6 bases from V and 5 bases from J; bases unmatched to any gene: 6. CDR3 DNA: TGTGCCAGCAGGACCGGGACAGCGAATGAAAAACTGTTTTTT. Translation gives CASRTGTANEKLFF.

This clonotype occurred a few times. The J gene is TRBJ1-2, the V gene TRBV28; D might be TRBD1 (6 bases). In germline, CDR1 is MDHEN, CDR2 SYDVKM. This CDR3 spans 12 amino acids. Deletions cut 6 bases from V and 6 bases from J, with 11 bases between. CDR3 nucleotides: TGTGCCAGCAGCCCCCGGGGGCATGGCTACACCTTC. It specifies CASSPRGHGYTF.

This clonotype was recorded many times. The chain is built from TRBV25-1 and TRBJ2-1, with D uncertain. V shed 0 bases and J shed 6 bases, with 6 bases lying between them. The CDR3 length is 13 residues. Germline V gene lookup returns CDR1 MGHDK and CDR2 SYGVNS. CDR3 loop: CASSEYQGNEQFF. CDR3 sequence (DNA): TGTGCCAGCAGTGAATACCAAGGCAATGAGCAGTTCTTC. Variable domain in full (rest from reference TRBV25-1 and TRBJ2-1): EADIYQTPRYLVIGTGKKITLECSQTMGHDKMYWYQQDPGMELHLIHYSYGVNSTEKGDLSSESTVSRIRTEHFPLTLESARPSHTSQYLCASSEYQGNEQFFGPGTRLTVL.

The genes are TRBV13 and TRBJ2-5; TRBD1 agrees at 7 bases. Unmatched junction bases numbered 9, after V lost 5 bases and J lost 0 bases. The germline CDR1 and CDR2 sequences are PRHDT and FYEKMQ (reference sequence). CDR3 size: 16 residues. The CDR3 DNA follows: TGTGCCAGCAGCACCTGTGAGGGGGCGAACCAAGAGACCCAGTACTTC. It specifies CASSTCEGANQETQYF. The whole variable domain, remainder taken from reference TRBV13 and TRBJ2-5, is AAGVIQSPRHLIKEKRETATLKCYPIPRHDTVYWYQQGPGQDPQFLISFYEKMQSDKGSIPDRFSAQQFSDYHSELNMSSLELGDSALYFCASSTCEGANQETQYFGPGTRLLVL.

The J gene is TRBJ1-2, the V gene TRBV7-6; D is unclear. Trimming removed 1 base from V and 5 bases from J, with 8 bases in between. CDR3 length: 13 amino acids. Germline values: CDR1 SGHVS, CDR2 FNYEAQ. CDR3 in DNA: TGTGCCAGCAGCTTAGTACTGTCATATGGCTACACCTTC. Translating it yields CASSLVLSYGYTF.

The rearrangement links TRBV20-1 to TRBJ2-6; 7 bases agree with TRBD2. CDR3 size: 13 residues. Trimming took 7 bases from V and 6 from J; bases not matched to a gene: 6. Germline CDR1 reads DFQATT; CDR2 reads SNEGSKA (reference sequence). CDR3 amino acids: CSVRLAVANVLTF. CDR3 coding DNA: TGCAGTGTGAGACTAGCTGTGGCCAACGTCCTGACTTTC.